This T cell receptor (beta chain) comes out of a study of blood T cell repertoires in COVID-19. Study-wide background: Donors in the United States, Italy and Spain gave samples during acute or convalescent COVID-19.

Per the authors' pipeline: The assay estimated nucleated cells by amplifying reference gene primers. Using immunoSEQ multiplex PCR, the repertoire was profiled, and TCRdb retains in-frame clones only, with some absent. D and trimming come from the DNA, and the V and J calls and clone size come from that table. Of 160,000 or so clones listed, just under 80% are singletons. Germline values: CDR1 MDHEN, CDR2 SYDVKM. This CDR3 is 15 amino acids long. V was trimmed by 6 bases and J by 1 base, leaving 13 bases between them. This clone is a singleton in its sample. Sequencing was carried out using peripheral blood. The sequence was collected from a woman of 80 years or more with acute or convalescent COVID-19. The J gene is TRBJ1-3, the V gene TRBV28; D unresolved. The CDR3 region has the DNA TGTGCCAGCAGCATGCCAGTTTCTTCTGGAAACACCATATATTTT. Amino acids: CASSMPVSSGNTIYF.